The 26 T cell receptor beta chains below come from one sample, sequenced in a study of T-cell reconstitution after alpha-beta-depleted transplantation in children. Unique molecular identifiers were incorporated into the prepared TCRbeta library. TCRdb reprocessed the PCR reads via MiXCR and lists one record per CDR3 protein. The data contain 150,000 to 250,000 distinct CDR3 sequences, approximately 6% of them singletons. The sequenced sample was PBMCs, obtained before TCRalphabeta/CD19-depleted stem cell transplant. All receptors come from a girl in the first two years of life with combined immunodeficiency, due to receive a stem cell transplant.

This clonotype came up many times. The rearrangement links TRBV6-2 or TRBV6-3 to TRBJ2-3; D is perhaps TRBD1 (7 bases). There are 16 residues in the CDR3. Trimming took off 2 bases at V and 5 bases at J, with 17 bases between the two ends. Per germline, CDR1 MNHEY and CDR2 SVGEGT. CDR3: CASSYLWRGRGDTQYF. The CDR3 DNA reads as TGTGCCAGCAGTTACCTTTGGAGGGGGCGAGGAGATACGCAGTATTTT.

This clonotype was detected many times. The gene calls are TRBV18 and TRBJ1-5; 12 bases line up with TRBD1. Germline loops: CDR1 KGHSH, CDR2 LQKENI. The CDR3 loop spans 15 amino acids. With V trimmed by 6 bases and J by 7 bases, 7 bases remained unmatched. The CDR3 is CASSLGQGAWQPQHF. CDR3 in DNA: TGTGCCAGCTCCCTGGGACAGGGGGCTTGGCAGCCCCAGCATTTT.

In this sample, this clonotype turned up many times. This chain uses TRBV9 with TRBJ2-1; D not certain. The CDR3 has 15 amino acids. Trimming stripped 0 bases from V and 4 bases from J, with 11 bases between. CDR1 and CDR2 (germline): SGDLS, YYNGEE. CDR3 protein: CASSVGRREYNEQFF. CDR3 in DNA: TGTGCCAGCAGCGTAGGAAGGAGAGAATACAATGAGCAGTTCTTC.

This clonotype was found many times. J is TRBJ2-2 and V is TRBV28, with 12 positions matching TRBD1. This CDR3 has 16 amino acids. Per the germline V gene, CDR1 is MDHEN and CDR2 is SYDVKM. V dropped 4 bases and J dropped 4; count of bases not matched to a gene: 4. CDR3 amino acids: CASSYGTGGGTGELFF. The DNA of the CDR3 is TGTGCCAGCAGTTACGGGACAGGGGGCGGCACCGGGGAGCTGTTTTTT.

CDR3 amino acids: CATCTIGLAGVTGELFF. In DNA form, the CDR3 reads TGTGCCACCTGCACTATCGGACTAGCGGGAGTTACCGGGGAGCTGTTTTTT. The chain joins TRBV3-1 to TRBJ2-2; 13 bases agree with TRBD2. This CDR3 is 17 amino acids long. From germline, CDR1 is LGHDT and CDR2 YNNKEL (reference sequence). J gave up 5 bases and V 10 bases, and 13 bases lay outside the gene matches.

This clonotype was seen at least ten times. The J gene is TRBJ1-4, the V gene TRBV6-2 or TRBV6-3; D unresolved. The CDR3 totals 12 residues. Trimming removed 10 bases at V and 8 bases at J, with 14 bases between. CDR1 is MNHEY and CDR2 is SVGEGT in the germline V gene. The CDR3 loop is CAMSSSGEKLFF. The CDR3 nucleotides are TGTGCCATGTCTTCGTCGGGAGAAAAACTGTTTTTT.

The sample holds many counts of this clonotype. The chain links TRBV6-5 to TRBJ2-5; D is possibly TRBD2 (6 bases). Trimming removed 5 bases at V and 2 bases at J, with 12 bases between. The germline V gene has CDR1 MNHEY and CDR2 SVGAGI. This CDR3 comprises 14 residues. The CDR3 protein is CASSTGTLQETQYF. The CDR3 region has the DNA TGTGCCAGCAGTACTGGGACTCTACAAGAGACCCAGTACTTC.

This clonotype appeared many times. This chain connects TRBV7-9 to TRBJ1-1; D not certain. V dropped 8 bases and J dropped 2 bases, with 9 bases sitting between them. CDR3 size: 12 residues. The germline gives CDR1 SEHNR, CDR2 FQNEAQ (reference sequence). The CDR3 spells CASGLDNTEAFF. Written as DNA, the CDR3 is TGTGCCAGCGGTTTAGATAACACTGAAGCTTTCTTT. The full variable domain, rest sourced from reference TRBV7-9 and TRBJ1-1, is DTGVSQNPRHKITKRGQNVTFRCDPISEHNRLYWYRQTLGQGPEFLTYFQNEAQLEKSRLLSDRFSAERPKGSFSTLEIQRTEQGDSAMYLCASGLDNTEAFFGQGTRLTVV.

This clonotype has a count of ten or more. The J gene is TRBJ2-1, the V gene TRBV7-2; D is unclear. Trimming removed 5 bases from V and 7 bases from J, with 9 bases in between. Germline lookup yields CDR1 SGHTA and CDR2 FQGNSA. There are 12 residues in the CDR3. The CDR3 sequence: CASSPEVNEQFF. The CDR3 bases are TGTGCCAGCAGCCCAGAGGTTAATGAGCAGTTCTTC.

This clonotype showed up many times. The chain employs TRBV20-1 and TRBJ2-1; D unresolved. The V end was cut by 6 bases, the J end by 8 bases, with 11 bases between. Germline lookup yields CDR1 DFQATT and CDR2 SNEGSKA (reference sequence). This CDR3 spans 11 amino acids. Here the CDR3 reads CSAVERDEQFF. CDR3 DNA sequence: TGCAGTGCGGTAGAGCGAGATGAGCAGTTCTTC.

In its sample, this clonotype was seen many times. The chain recombines TRBV12-3 or TRBV12-4 with TRBJ1-1; possibly TRBD1 for D (6 bases). V was shortened by 5 bases and J by 0 bases, with 13 bases between the two germline ends. CDR3 size: 15 residues. CDR3 residues: CASSPSTGMNTEAFF. CDR3 coding DNA: TGTGCCAGCAGTCCGAGTACAGGGATGAACACTGAAGCTTTCTTT.

This clonotype appeared many times. CDR3 nucleotide sequence: TGTGCCAGCAGTTTCCTAGGGACGGCACCTTCTGGCTACACCTTC. This encodes CASSFLGTAPSGYTF. The rearrangement joins TRBV12-3 or TRBV12-4 to TRBJ1-2; D is perhaps TRBD1 (5 bases). V was clipped by 3 bases and J by 7 bases, with 18 bases between them. CDR3 length: 15 residues.

At least ten counts were recorded for this clonotype. The CDR3 here is CASSLPRSGGPSYNEQFF. The DNA of the CDR3 is TGCGCCAGCAGCCTCCCAAGGTCGGGGGGGCCGTCCTACAATGAGCAGTTCTTC. The chain employs TRBV4-1 and TRBJ2-1, with TRBD2 identical over 8 bases. The junction had 12 bases not matched to a gene; V was cut back by 4 bases and J by 1 base. The CDR3 consists of 18 residues. From germline, CDR1 is MGHRA and CDR2 YSYEKL.

This clonotype was counted many times. This chain links TRBV28 with TRBJ1-2; 10 positions agree with TRBD1. This CDR3 is 18 amino acids long. The V gene end was trimmed by 6 bases and the J gene end by 2 bases; junction bases not matched to a gene: 15. Germline values: CDR1 MDHEN, CDR2 SYDVKM. CDR3 nucleotides: TGTGCCAGCAGAAGACCTGGGGACAGGGGATATTGGAACTATGGCTACACCTTC. This gives the protein CASRRPGDRGYWNYGYTF.

This clonotype was counted many times. The V and J genes are TRBV12-3 or TRBV12-4 and TRBJ2-1; 11 bases are a match to TRBD2. There are 15 residues in the CDR3. V lost 3 bases to trimming and J lost 7 bases; unmatched junction nucleotides: 5. The CDR3: CASSFSSGRDNEQFF. CDR3 coding DNA: TGTGCCAGCAGTTTTAGTAGCGGGAGGGATAATGAGCAGTTCTTC.

This clonotype was counted between two and nine times. V is TRBV19 and J is TRBJ2-1; TRBD1 matches at 10 bases. The germline CDR1 and CDR2 sequences are LNHDA and SQIVND (reference sequence). The CDR3 runs to 17 residues. Unmatched junction bases numbered 21, after V lost 10 bases and J lost 9 bases. CDR3 DNA: TGTGCCAATAGGGGACAGGGGATGAAGCGGGGCGAACGTGAGCAGTTCTTC. Translating it yields CANRGQGMKRGEREQFF.

In this sample, this clonotype turned up many times. V is TRBV7-2 and J is TRBJ2-1; TRBD1 or TRBD2 may be the D gene (5 bases each). Looked up from germline, CDR1 is SGHTA and CDR2 is FQGNSA. The CDR3 spans 15 residues. V was trimmed by 4 bases and J by 9 bases, leaving 19 bases between them. The CDR3 loop is CASSSGVQWGGEQFF. The CDR3 DNA sequence: TGTGCCAGCAGCTCCGGGGTACAATGGGGCGGTGAGCAGTTCTTC. Supplemented by reference TRBV7-2 and TRBJ2-1, the full variable domain reads GAGVSQSPSNKVTEKGKDVELRCDPISGHTALYWYRQSLGQGLEFLIYFQGNSAPDKSGLPSDRFSAERTGGSVSTLTIQRTQQEDSAVYLCASSSGVQWGGEQFFGPGTRLTVL.

This clonotype has at least ten counts. The rearrangement joins TRBV7-2 to TRBJ2-3, with 7 bases aligning to TRBD2. The V segment lost 6 bases and the J segment 5 bases; nucleotides outside the gene matches: 14. The CDR3 has 16 residues. From germline, CDR1 is SGHTA and CDR2 FQGNSA. The CDR3 DNA reads TGTGCCAGCAGTCGAGGACTAGGGAATTGGATAGATACGCAGTATTTT. Its translation is CASSRGLGNWIDTQYF.

This clonotype was seen at least ten times. The CDR3 loop is CASSELSTKLYEQYF. The CDR3 DNA reads as TGTGCCAGCAGTGAACTTTCTACAAAGCTTTACGAGCAGTACTTC. The rearrangement uses TRBV6-4 and TRBJ2-7; no reliable D call. The CDR3 spans 15 residues. The V gene's germline CDR1 is MRHNA and CDR2 SNTAGT. Trimming left V 3 bases short and J 4 bases short, with 16 bases between.

This clonotype was observed many times. This chain uses TRBV4-1 with TRBJ2-2, with D possibly TRBD2 on 6 matching bases. There are 18 residues in the CDR3. V was cut by 1 base and J by 0 bases, with 15 bases left in between. Per germline, CDR1 MGHRA and CDR2 YSYEKL. The CDR3 bases are TGCGCCAGCAGCCAAGGCCCCCTCGGGAGAGCGAACACCGGGGAGCTGTTTTTT. Protein product: CASSQGPLGRANTGELFF.

This clonotype was found many times. The genes are TRBV6-2 or TRBV6-3 and TRBJ1-2; possibly TRBD1 for D (6 bases). The CDR3 extends over 13 amino acids. From germline, CDR1 is MNHEY and CDR2 SVGEGT. Deletions cut 6 bases from V and 0 bases from J, with 8 bases between. CDR3 protein: CASRQGANYGYTF. CDR3 nucleotide sequence: TGTGCCAGCAGACAGGGAGCTAACTATGGCTACACCTTC.

This clonotype was recorded many times. The chain is built from TRBV7-2 and TRBJ2-1; the match to TRBD2 covers 7 bases. Trimming cost V 2 bases and J 0 bases; bases outside gene matches: 7. This CDR3 is built from 17 residues. Germline V lookup: CDR1 SGHTA, CDR2 FQGNSA. CDR3 in DNA: TGTGCCAGCAGCTTACAAAGCGGGATGAGCTCCTACAATGAGCAGTTCTTC. This translates into CASSLQSGMSSYNEQFF.

As for this clonotype: This clone may be a read error of a much larger clone one base away. This chain connects TRBV29-1 to TRBJ1-1, with D possibly TRBD1 on 6 matching bases. V was clipped by 4 bases and J by 2 bases, with 17 bases between them. The CDR3 has 15 residues. From germline, CDR1 is SQVTM and CDR2 ANQGSEA. The CDR3 loop is CSVAVNGTYNTEAFF. CDR3 sequence (DNA): TGCAGCGTTGCCGTAAACGGGACATATAACACTGAAGCTTTCTTT.

This clonotype was observed at least ten times. The CDR3 DNA reads TGTGCCAGCAGCCTGGGGGGCAGCGATCAAGAGACCCAGTACTTC. It yields the protein CASSLGGSDQETQYF. V is TRBV7-3 and J is TRBJ2-5; D may correspond to TRBD1 or TRBD2 (6 bases each). Per the germline V gene, CDR1 is SGHTA and CDR2 is FQGTGA. V lost 5 bases and J lost 2, with 15 bases in between. The CDR3 sequence is 15 residues long.

In regard to this clonotype: A read error is possible here, since a much larger clone lies one base away. The final CDR3 position lacks the conserved phenylalanine or tryptophan, pointing to a likely read error. The chain couples TRBV6-2 or TRBV6-3 to TRBJ2-7; no clear D. CDR1 is MNHEY and CDR2 is SVGEGT in the germline V gene. V was trimmed by 4 bases and J by 2 bases, leaving 9 bases between them. The length of the CDR3 is 13 residues. The CDR3, as DNA: TGTGCCAGCAGTTTCGCGCCTACCTACGAGCAGTACCTC. Translating gives CASSFAPTYEQYL.

This clonotype has at least ten counts. The rearrangement joins TRBV13 to TRBJ2-5; TRBD2 matches at 10 bases. Germline lookup yields CDR1 PRHDT and CDR2 FYEKMQ (reference sequence). V was clipped by 3 bases and J by 3 bases; unmatched bases: 7. The CDR3 has 16 residues. The CDR3 DNA reads TGTGCCAGCAGCTTCAGCCTAGCGGGGGTGGAAGAGACCCAGTACTTC. Translation gives CASSFSLAGVEETQYF.